This TCR beta chain comes out of a study of T cell repertoires in cytomegalovirus infection. Whole-study results and caveats: Predominance within the ex vivo response was attributable to HLA-C-restricted CMV-specific TCR beta clonotypes.

The V end lost 7 bases, the J end lost 2 bases, and 15 bases lay between the germline ends. This CDR3 region has 15 residues. Concerning this clonotype: Its specificity is unknown.

TCRdb re-called the reads through MiXCR, storing one row per CDR3 protein. The data contain approximately 89,000 distinct CDR3 sequences, approximately 32% of them singletons. The V gene is TRBV12-3 or TRBV12-4, the J gene TRBJ1-5, with D possibly TRBD1 on 6 matching bases. Sequenced here: CD8+ T cells from cultured PBMCs, sampled from culture after CMV antigen stimulation. The clonotype comes from a human donor in good health (CMV status not recorded). Some clones in this sample may be carry-over from other donors' samples. The CDR3 DNA follows: TGTGCCAGCACCTCAACAGGGCTGGGCAATCAGCCCCAGCATTTT. Amino acids: CASTSTGLGNQPQHF.